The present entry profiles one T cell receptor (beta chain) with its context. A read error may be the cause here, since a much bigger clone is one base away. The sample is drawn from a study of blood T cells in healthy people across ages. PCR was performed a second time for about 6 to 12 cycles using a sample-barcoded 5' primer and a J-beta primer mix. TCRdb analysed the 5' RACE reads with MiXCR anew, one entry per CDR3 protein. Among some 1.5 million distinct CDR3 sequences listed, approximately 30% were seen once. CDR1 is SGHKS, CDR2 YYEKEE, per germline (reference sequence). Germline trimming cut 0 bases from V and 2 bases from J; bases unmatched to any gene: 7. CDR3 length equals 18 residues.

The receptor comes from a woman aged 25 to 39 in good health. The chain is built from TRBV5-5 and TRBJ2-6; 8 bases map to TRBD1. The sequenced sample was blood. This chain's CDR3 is CASSLGPGGWPGANVLTF. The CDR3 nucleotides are TGTGCCAGCAGCTTGGGGCCAGGGGGCTGGCCTGGGGCCAACGTCCTGACTTTC.